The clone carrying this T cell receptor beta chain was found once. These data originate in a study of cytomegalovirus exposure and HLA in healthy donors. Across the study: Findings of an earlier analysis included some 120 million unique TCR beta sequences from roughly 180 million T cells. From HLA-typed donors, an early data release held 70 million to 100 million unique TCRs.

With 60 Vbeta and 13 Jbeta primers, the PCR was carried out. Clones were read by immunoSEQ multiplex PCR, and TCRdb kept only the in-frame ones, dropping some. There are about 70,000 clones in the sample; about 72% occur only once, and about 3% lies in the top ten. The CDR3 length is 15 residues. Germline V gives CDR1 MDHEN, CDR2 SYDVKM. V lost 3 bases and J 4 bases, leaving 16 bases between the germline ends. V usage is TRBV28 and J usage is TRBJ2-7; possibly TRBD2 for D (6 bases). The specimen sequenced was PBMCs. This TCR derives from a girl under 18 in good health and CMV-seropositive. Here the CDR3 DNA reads TGTGCCAGCAGTTTGGCCGGGAGCGCAAATTACGAGCAGTACTTC. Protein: CASSLAGSANYEQYF.